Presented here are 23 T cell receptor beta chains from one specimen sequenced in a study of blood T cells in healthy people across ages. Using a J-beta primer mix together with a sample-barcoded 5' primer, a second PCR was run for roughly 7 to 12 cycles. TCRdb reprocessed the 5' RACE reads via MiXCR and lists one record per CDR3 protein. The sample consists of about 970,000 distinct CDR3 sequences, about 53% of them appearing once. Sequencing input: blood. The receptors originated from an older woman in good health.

The CDR3 spells CASSENRGSQPQHF. The CDR3 region has the DNA TGCGCCAGCAGTGAGAACCGGGGATCGCAGCCCCAGCATTTT. V gene TRBV10-1 combines with J gene TRBJ1-5, with unresolved D. V was trimmed by 2 bases and J by 7 bases, leaving 12 bases between them. Germline CDR1 is WNHNN and CDR2 is SYGVQD (reference sequence). CDR3 length: 14 amino acids.

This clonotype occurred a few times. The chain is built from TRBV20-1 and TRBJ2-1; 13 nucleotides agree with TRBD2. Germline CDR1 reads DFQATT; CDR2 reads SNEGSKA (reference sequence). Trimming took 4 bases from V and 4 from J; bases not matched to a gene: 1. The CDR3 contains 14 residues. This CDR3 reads CSAKGLAGYNEQFF. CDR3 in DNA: TGCAGTGCTAAGGGACTAGCGGGGTACAATGAGCAGTTCTTC.

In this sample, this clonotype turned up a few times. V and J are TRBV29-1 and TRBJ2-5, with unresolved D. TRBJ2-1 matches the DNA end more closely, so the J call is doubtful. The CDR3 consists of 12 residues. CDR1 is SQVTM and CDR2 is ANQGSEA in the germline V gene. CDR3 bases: TGCAGCGTCGATAAGTACCAAGAGACCCAGTTCTTC. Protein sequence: CSVDKYQETQFF.

For the CDR3, the DNA is TGTGCCAGCTCACCGAGCGGAGGGGGGGGCGAGCAGTACTTC. Translation gives CASSPSGGGGEQYF. The V and J genes are TRBV18 and TRBJ2-7, with D perhaps TRBD2 (7 bases). Germline V lookup: CDR1 KGHSH, CDR2 LQKENI. The CDR3 covers 14 residues. The V end lost 3 bases, the J end lost 6 bases, and 15 bases lay between the germline ends.

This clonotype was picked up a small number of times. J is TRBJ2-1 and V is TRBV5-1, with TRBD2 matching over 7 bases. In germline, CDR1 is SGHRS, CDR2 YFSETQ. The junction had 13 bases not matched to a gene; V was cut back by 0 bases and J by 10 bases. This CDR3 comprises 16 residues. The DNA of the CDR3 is TGCGCCAGCAGCTTGGGGGGCGGGAGAAGTTCAATCGAGCAGTTCTTC. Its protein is CASSLGGGRSSIEQFF.

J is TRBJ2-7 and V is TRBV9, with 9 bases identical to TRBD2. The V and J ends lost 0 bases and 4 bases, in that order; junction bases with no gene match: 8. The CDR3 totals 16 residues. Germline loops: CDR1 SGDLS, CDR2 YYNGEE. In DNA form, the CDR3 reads TGTGCCAGCAGCGTAGGGGGTAGCGGGAGTGATTACGAGCAGTACTTC. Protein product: CASSVGGSGSDYEQYF.

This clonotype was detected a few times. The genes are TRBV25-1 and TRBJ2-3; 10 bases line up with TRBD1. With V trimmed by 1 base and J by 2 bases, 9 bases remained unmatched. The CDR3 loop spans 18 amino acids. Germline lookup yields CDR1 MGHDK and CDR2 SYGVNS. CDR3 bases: TGTGCCAGCAGTGAATCAAACTTGGGACAGGGGATCACAGATACGCAGTATTTT. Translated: CASSESNLGQGITDTQYF.

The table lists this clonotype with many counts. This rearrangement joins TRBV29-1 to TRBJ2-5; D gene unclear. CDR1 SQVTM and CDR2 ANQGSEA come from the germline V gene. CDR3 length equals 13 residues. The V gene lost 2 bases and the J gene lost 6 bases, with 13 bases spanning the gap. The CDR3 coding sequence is TGCAGCGTTGAACAGGCTAGTTGGCAGACCCAGTACTTC. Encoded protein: CSVEQASWQTQYF.

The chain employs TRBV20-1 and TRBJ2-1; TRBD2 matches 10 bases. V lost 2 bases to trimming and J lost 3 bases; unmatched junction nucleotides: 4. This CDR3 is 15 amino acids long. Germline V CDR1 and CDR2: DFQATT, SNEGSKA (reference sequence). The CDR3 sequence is CSARIVAGGYNEQFF. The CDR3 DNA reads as TGCAGTGCTAGAATAGTAGCGGGAGGCTACAATGAGCAGTTCTTC.

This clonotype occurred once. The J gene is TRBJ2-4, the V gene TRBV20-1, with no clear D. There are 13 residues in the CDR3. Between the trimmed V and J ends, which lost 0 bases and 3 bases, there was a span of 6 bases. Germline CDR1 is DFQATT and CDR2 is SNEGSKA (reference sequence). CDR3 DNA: TGCAGTGCTAGAGAGCCCAACAAAAACATTCAGTACTTC. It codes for CSAREPNKNIQYF.

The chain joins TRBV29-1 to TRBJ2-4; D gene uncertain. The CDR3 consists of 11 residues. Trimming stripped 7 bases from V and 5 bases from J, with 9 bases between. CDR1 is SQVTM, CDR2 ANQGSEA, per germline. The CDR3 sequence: CSAGPENIQYF. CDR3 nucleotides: TGCAGCGCTGGGCCGGAAAACATTCAGTACTTC.

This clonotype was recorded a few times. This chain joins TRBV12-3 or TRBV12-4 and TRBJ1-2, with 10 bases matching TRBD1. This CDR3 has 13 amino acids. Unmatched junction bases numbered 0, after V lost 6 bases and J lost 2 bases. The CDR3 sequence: CASRGQGNYGYTF. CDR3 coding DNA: TGTGCCAGCAGGGGACAGGGGAACTATGGCTACACCTTC.

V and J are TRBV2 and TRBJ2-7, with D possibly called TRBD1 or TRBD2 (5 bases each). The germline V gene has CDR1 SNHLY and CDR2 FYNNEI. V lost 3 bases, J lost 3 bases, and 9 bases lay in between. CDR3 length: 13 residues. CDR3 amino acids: CASSEGPIYEQYF. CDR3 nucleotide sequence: TGTGCCAGCAGTGAGGGACCGATCTACGAGCAGTACTTC.

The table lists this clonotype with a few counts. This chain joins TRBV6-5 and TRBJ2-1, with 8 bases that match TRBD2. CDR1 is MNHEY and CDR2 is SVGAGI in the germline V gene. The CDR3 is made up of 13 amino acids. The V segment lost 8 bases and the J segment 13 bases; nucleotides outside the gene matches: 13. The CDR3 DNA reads TGTGCCAGCGGACGGGAGGGCTATAAACCCCAGTTCTTC. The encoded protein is CASGREGYKPQFF.

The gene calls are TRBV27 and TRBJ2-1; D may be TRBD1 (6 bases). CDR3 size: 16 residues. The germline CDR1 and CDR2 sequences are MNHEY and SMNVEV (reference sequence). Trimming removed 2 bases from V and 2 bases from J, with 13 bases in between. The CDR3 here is CASSLGWTETYNEQFF. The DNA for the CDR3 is TGTGCCAGCAGTTTAGGTTGGACAGAAACCTACAATGAGCAGTTCTTC.

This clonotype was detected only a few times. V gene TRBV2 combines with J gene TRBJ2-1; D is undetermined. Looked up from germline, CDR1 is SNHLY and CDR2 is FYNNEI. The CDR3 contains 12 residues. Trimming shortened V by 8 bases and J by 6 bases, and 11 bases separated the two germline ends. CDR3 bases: TGTGCCAGCCGGACGGTACGCAATGAGCAGTTCTTC. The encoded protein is CASRTVRNEQFF.

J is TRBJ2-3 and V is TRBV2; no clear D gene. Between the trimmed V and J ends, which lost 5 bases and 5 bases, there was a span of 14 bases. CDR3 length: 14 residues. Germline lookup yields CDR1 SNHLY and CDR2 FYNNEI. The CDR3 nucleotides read TGTGCCAGCAGTTATGTCCGTGGAGTAGATACGCAGTATTTT. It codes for CASSYVRGVDTQYF.

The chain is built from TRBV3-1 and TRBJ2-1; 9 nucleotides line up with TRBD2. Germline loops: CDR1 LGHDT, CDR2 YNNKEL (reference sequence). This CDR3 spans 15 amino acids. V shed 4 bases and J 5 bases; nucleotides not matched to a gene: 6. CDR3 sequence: CASSPTSGLDNEQFF. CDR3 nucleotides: TGTGCCAGCAGCCCCACTAGCGGGTTGGACAATGAGCAGTTCTTC.

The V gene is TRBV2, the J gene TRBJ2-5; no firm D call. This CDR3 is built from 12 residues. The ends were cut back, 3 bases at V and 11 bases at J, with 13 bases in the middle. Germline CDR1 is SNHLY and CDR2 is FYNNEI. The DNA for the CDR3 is TGTGCCAGCAGTGAGGTCGGCCCCGGGCAGTACTTC. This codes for CASSEVGPGQYF. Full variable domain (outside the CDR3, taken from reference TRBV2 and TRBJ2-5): EPEVTQTPSHQVTQMGQEVILRCVPISNHLYFYWYRQILGQKVEFLVSFYNNEISEKSEIFDDQFSVERPDGSNFTLKIRSTKLEDSAMYFCASSEVGPGQYFGPGTRLLVL.

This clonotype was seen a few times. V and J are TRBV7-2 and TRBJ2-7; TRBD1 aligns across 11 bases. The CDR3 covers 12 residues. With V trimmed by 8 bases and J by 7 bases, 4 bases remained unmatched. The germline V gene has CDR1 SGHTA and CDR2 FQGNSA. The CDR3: CASRDRGEEQYF. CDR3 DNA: TGTGCCAGCCGGGACAGGGGGGAAGAGCAGTACTTC.

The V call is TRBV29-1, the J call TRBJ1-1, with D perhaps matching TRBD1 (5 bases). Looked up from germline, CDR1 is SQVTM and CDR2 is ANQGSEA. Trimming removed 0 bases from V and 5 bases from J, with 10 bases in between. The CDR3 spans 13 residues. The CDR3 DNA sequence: TGCAGCGTTGAAGAGGGACTGAGTACTGAAGCTTTCTTT. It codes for CSVEEGLSTEAFF.

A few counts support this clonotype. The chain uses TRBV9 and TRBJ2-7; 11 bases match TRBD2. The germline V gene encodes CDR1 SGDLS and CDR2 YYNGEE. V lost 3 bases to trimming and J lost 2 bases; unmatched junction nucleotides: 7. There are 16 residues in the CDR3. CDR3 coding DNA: TGTGCCAGCAGCGGGGCTAGCGGGAGGAGCCCCTACGAGCAGTACTTC. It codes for CASSGASGRSPYEQYF.

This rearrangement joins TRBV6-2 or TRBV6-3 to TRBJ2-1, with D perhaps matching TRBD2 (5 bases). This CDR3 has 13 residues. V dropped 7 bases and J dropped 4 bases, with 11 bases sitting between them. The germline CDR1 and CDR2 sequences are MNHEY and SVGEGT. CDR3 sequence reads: CASTLTTYNEQFF. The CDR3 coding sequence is TGTGCCAGCACCCTGACTACGTACAATGAGCAGTTCTTC.